These T cell receptor beta chains were read from a single sample in a study of blood T cell repertoires in COVID-19. This table comes from immunoSEQ multiplex PCR, and its TCRdb copy is limited to in-frame clones, with some not included. The table has around 100,000 clones, roughly 91% seen once. The material sequenced was peripheral blood. Receptors were obtained from a human donor in a cohort sampled during active COVID-19. The CDR3 runs from the conserved cysteine through the conserved F or W.

TRBJ2-7 | TRBV7-2 | CASSLRTGSGHEQYF
TRBJ1-1 | TRBV3-1/TRBV3-2 | CASRDRGMSTEAFF
TRBJ2-1 | TRBV28 | CASSLQGARYNEQFF
TRBJ1-4 | TRBV7-9 | CASSLTGREKLFF
TRBJ1-2 | TRBV19 | CASSTPGTEYGYTF
TRBJ1-3 | TRBV4-3 | CASSVRQPGLSGNTIYF
TRBJ2-7 | TRBV28 | CASSLWSGEQYF
TRBJ1-2 | TRBV5-6 | CASSLFAGSSDGYTF
TRBJ2-1 | TRBV6-1 | CASSERGLYNEQFF
TRBJ2-5 | TRBV11-3 | CASSSTSEGETQYF
TRBJ2-5 | TRBV28 | CASRPGTAKETQYF
TRBJ2-1 | TRBV7-8 | CASRQSTSGRAGYNEQFF
TRBJ2-7 | TRBV4-3 | CASSRGLSYEQYF
TRBJ2-5 | TRBV14 | CASSQLLAGGETQYF
TRBJ2-3 | TRBV9 | CASSSAGEGLADTQYF